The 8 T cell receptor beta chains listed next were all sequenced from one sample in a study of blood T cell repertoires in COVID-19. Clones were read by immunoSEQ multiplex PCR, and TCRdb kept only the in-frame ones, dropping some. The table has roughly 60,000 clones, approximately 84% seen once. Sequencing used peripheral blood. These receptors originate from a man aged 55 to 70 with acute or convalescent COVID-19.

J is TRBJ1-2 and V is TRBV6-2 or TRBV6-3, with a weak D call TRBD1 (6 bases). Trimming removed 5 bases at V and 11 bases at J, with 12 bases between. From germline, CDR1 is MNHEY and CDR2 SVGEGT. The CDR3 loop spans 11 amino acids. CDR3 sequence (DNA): TGTGCCAGCAGTAACAGGGAAAGGTACACCTTC. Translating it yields CASSNRERYTF.

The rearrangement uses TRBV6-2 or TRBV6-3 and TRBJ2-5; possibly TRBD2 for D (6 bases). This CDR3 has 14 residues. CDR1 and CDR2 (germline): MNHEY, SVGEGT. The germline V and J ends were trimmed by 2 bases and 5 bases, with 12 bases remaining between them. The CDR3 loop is CASSYRGSGETQYF. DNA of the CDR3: TGTGCCAGCAGTTACCGGGGGTCTGGGGAGACCCAGTACTTC.

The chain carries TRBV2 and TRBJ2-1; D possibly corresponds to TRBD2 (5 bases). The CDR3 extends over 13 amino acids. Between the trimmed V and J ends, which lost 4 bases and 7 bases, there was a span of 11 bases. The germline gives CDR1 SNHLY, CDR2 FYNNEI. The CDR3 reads CASSGETGNEQFF. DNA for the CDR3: TGTGCCAGCAGTGGGGAAACGGGAAATGAGCAGTTCTTC.

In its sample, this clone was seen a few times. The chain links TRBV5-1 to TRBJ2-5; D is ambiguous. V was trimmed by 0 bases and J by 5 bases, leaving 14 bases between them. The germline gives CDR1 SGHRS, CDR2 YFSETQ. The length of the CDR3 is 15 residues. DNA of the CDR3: TGCGCCAGCAGCTTGGGATCCCTCTCCCGGGAGACCCAGTACTTC. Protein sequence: CASSLGSLSRETQYF.

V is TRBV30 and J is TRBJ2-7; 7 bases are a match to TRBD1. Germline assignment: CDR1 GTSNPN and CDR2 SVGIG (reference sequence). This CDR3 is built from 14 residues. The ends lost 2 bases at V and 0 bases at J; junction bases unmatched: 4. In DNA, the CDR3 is TGTGCCTGGAGTAGGTGGGACAGCTCCTACGAGCAGTACTTC. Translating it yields CAWSRWDSSYEQYF.

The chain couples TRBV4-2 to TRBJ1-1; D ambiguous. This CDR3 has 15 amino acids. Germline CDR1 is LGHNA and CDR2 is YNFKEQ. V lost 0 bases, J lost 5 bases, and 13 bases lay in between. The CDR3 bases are TGTGCCAGCAGCCAAGATGAAGGGAGGGAGACTGAAGCTTTCTTT. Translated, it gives CASSQDEGRETEAFF.

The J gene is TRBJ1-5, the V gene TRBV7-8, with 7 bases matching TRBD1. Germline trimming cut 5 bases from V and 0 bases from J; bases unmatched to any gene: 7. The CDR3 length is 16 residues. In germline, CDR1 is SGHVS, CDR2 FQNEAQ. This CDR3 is CASSPGTAYSNQPQHF. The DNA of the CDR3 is TGTGCCAGCAGCCCAGGGACAGCCTATAGCAATCAGCCCCAGCATTTT.

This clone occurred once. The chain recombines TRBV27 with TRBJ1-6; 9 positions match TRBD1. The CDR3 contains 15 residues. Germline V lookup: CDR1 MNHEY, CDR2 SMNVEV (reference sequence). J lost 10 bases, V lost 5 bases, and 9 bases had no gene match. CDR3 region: CASSPTGTGRSPLHF. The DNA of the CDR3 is TGTGCCAGCAGTCCTACCGGGACAGGGCGATCACCCCTCCACTTT.